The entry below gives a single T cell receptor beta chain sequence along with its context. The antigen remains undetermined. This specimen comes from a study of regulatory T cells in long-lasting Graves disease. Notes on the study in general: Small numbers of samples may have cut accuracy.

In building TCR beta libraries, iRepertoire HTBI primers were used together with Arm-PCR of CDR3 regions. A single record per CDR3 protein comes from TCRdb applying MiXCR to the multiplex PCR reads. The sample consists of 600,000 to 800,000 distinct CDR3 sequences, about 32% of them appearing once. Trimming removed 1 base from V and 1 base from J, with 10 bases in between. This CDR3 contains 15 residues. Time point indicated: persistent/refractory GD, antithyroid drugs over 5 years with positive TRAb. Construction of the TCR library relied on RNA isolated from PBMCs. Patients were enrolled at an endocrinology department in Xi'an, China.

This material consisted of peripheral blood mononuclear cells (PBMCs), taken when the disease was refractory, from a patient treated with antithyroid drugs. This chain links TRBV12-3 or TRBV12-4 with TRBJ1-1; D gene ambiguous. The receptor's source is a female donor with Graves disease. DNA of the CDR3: TGTGCCAGCAGTTTAGTTCTAGCTTCGAACACTGAAGCTTTCTTT. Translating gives CASSLVLASNTEAFF.